The 18 T cell receptor beta chains below come from one sample, sequenced in a study of T-cell reconstitution after alpha-beta-depleted transplantation in children (TCRdb year 2016). Per the publication, the treatment or condition label means: allogeneic hematopoietic cell transplantation with graft depleted of TCRalphabeta T cells and CD19 B cells. Libraries came from PCR. The run used an Illumina HiSeq 2500. TCR library preparation used molecular barcoding, with unique molecular identifiers applied to normalize quantification of the TCRbeta repertoire. Using fastp at Q25 and MiXCR, TCRdb reprocessed the public reads and kept productive beta chains. Under each unique CDR3 protein, matching rows form one entry showing the most common genes and DNA. The sample table shows a few hundred thousand distinct CDR3 sequences, and 10% to 15% are seen once. 2.2% of the sample is in the top ten clones. The starting material was PBMCs, mostly from graft donor cells, obtained 360 days after TCRalphabeta/CD19-depleted stem cell transplant. The receptors originated from a male patient aged 10-17 years who had a stem cell transplant for acute myeloid leukemia, so the T cells may come from the graft donor.

The chain uses TRBV12-5 and TRBJ2-1; 7 nucleotides match TRBD2. The CDR3 is 17 residues long. V lost 6 bases, J lost 8 bases, and 19 bases stayed unmatched. The germline V gene encodes CDR1 LGHNT and CDR2 FRNRAP. CDR3 sequence (DNA): TGTGCTAGTGGAGACGGGACTATAACATTATCGGGCGATGAGCAGTTCTTC. The encoded protein is CASGDGTITLSGDEQFF.

This clonotype came up a few times. The chain recombines TRBV2 with TRBJ2-7; weak D call: TRBD1 (6 bases). V was shortened by 4 bases and J by 5 bases, with 12 bases between the two germline ends. The CDR3 spans 13 residues. Germline lookup yields CDR1 SNHLY and CDR2 FYNNEI. The CDR3 DNA is TGTGCCAGCAGTGTCAGGGGAGCTGACGAGCAGTACTTC. Its translation is CASSVRGADEQYF.

The genes are TRBV4-1 and TRBJ2-2; the match to TRBD2 covers 8 bases. Unmatched junction bases numbered 14, after V lost 4 bases and J lost 7 bases. Germline V gene sequence: CDR1 MGHRA, CDR2 YSYEKL. The CDR3 extends over 17 amino acids. The DNA for the CDR3 is TGCGCCAGCAGCCTTCAATTGGGCGGGGGGAGGATCGGGGAGCTGTTTTTT. Its translation: CASSLQLGGGRIGELFF.

The chain couples TRBV5-1 to TRBJ1-2; D ambiguous. V was pared by 5 bases and J by 3 bases, with 17 bases between. The CDR3 is 15 residues long. Germline V CDR1 and CDR2: SGHRS, YFSETQ. The CDR3 DNA sequence: TGCGCCAGCAGGCACCACGGGCAGGATCACTATGGCTACACCTTC. It is translated as CASRHHGQDHYGYTF.

This clonotype appeared a few times. The chain is built from TRBV12-3 or TRBV12-4 and TRBJ2-2; D ambiguous. V was pared by 4 bases and J by 7 bases, with 13 bases between. The CDR3 length is 14 residues. The CDR3 sequence is CASSSVRSGGELFF. CDR3 sequence (DNA): TGTGCCAGCAGTTCCGTTCGTTCGGGCGGGGAGCTGTTTTTT.

The V and J genes are TRBV20-1 and TRBJ2-3; either TRBD1 or TRBD2 may fit D (5 bases each). This CDR3 has 14 residues. V gave up 4 bases and J gave up 6 bases, with 17 bases separating them. CDR1 is DFQATT and CDR2 is SNEGSKA in the germline V gene (reference sequence). This CDR3 is CSATTRDLIDTQYF. CDR3 coding DNA: TGCAGTGCTACTACTAGGGACCTCATCGATACGCAGTATTTT.

This clonotype was picked up a small number of times. The chain carries TRBV6-1 and TRBJ2-1; 13 nucleotides line up with TRBD2. J gave up 4 bases and V 6 bases, and 6 bases lay outside the gene matches. This CDR3 region has 16 residues. Germline V CDR1 and CDR2: MNHNS, SASEGT. CDR3 residues: CASSAQGLAGYNEQFF. The CDR3 bases are TGTGCCAGCAGCGCACAGGGACTAGCGGGATACAATGAGCAGTTCTTC.

This clonotype was picked up a small number of times. The J gene is TRBJ2-7, the V gene TRBV9; perhaps TRBD1 as D (6 bases). The CDR3 has 15 residues. Trimming took off 3 bases at V and 4 bases at J, with 17 bases between the two ends. The V gene's germline CDR1 is SGDLS and CDR2 YYNGEE. The CDR3 protein is CASSEGTWGPYEQYF. The CDR3 DNA reads as TGTGCCAGCAGCGAAGGGACATGGGGACCTTACGAGCAGTACTTC.

The V and J genes are TRBV5-1 and TRBJ2-1; no reliable D call. Deletions cut 0 bases from V and 10 bases from J, with 11 bases between. The CDR3 extends over 13 amino acids. Germline V gene sequence: CDR1 SGHRS, CDR2 YFSETQ. The CDR3 bases are TGCGCCAGCAGCTTGGGCCGTACCCGGGAGCAGTTCTTC. Amino acid sequence: CASSLGRTREQFF.

This clonotype appeared a few times. The rearrangement joins TRBV7-2 to TRBJ2-3; the match to TRBD1 covers 8 bases. Germline trimming cut 0 bases from V and 13 bases from J; bases unmatched to any gene: 6. The CDR3 extends over 13 amino acids. CDR1 is SGHTA, CDR2 FQGNSA, per germline. The CDR3 bases are TGTGCCAGCAGCTTAGCAGGACAGGGTGAAGAGTATTTT. It encodes CASSLAGQGEEYF. Full variable domain (remainder filled in from reference TRBV7-2 and TRBJ2-3): GAGVSQSPSNKVTEKGKDVELRCDPISGHTALYWYRQSLGQGLEFLIYFQGNSAPDKSGLPSDRFSAERTGGSVSTLTIQRTQQEDSAVYLCASSLAGQGEEYFGPGTRLTVL.

This clonotype has just a few counts. The chain employs TRBV7-2 and TRBJ2-5; TRBD2 matches at 12 bases. The CDR3 length is 17 residues. The germline CDR1 and CDR2 sequences are SGHTA and FQGNSA. The ends lost 6 bases at V and 1 base at J; junction bases unmatched: 9. Here the CDR3 reads CASRVLGLAGSQETQYF. CDR3 bases: TGTGCCAGCAGGGTCCTCGGACTAGCGGGGAGCCAAGAGACCCAGTACTTC.

This clonotype was counted only a few times. The chain uses TRBV29-1 and TRBJ2-5; possible D gene TRBD2, 6 bases. This CDR3 spans 12 amino acids. Trimming shortened V by 3 bases and J by 4 bases, and 9 bases separated the two germline ends. The germline CDR1 and CDR2 sequences are SQVTM and ANQGSEA. CDR3 sequence reads: CSVDDGGETQYF. The CDR3 DNA is TGCAGCGTTGATGACGGGGGAGAGACCCAGTACTTC.

The chain couples TRBV6-5 to TRBJ2-7, with 9 nucleotides matching TRBD2. The CDR3 is made up of 16 amino acids. V lost 0 bases to trimming and J lost 3 bases; unmatched junction nucleotides: 6. Germline V gene data show CDR1 as MNHEY and CDR2 as SVGAGI. CDR3 amino acids: CASSYSLLAGFYEQYF. DNA for the CDR3: TGTGCCAGCAGTTACTCATTGCTAGCGGGATTCTACGAGCAGTACTTC.

The V gene is TRBV15, the J gene TRBJ2-7; the match to TRBD1 covers 10 bases. The CDR3 loop spans 19 amino acids. The V and J ends lost 1 base and 1 base, in that order; junction bases with no gene match: 13. Germline V lookup: CDR1 LNHNV, CDR2 YYDKDF (reference sequence). The CDR3 loop reads CATSRAAGQGRLPSYEQYF. The CDR3 nucleotides are TGTGCCACCAGCAGAGCGGCGGGACAGGGGAGGTTGCCGTCCTACGAGCAGTACTTC.

This clonotype occurred a few times. One end of the junction fails to match germline, which may point to a read error. The J gene is TRBJ2-7, the V gene TRBV4-3, with 10 bases fitting TRBD2. Per the germline V gene, CDR1 is LGHNA and CDR2 is YSLEER. The CDR3 consists of 13 residues. DNA of the CDR3: TGCGCCAGCAGCCAAGATGTCCTAGCGGGAGAGCGGTTC. Translating it yields CASSQDVLAGERF.

This clonotype was found many times. This sequence joins TRBV4-3 and TRBJ2-2, with 9 bases fitting TRBD2. Germline loops: CDR1 LGHNA, CDR2 YSLEER. The CDR3 consists of 19 residues. With V trimmed by 1 base and J by 0 bases, 9 bases remained unmatched. This chain's CDR3 is CASSQVTLAGRANTGELFF. Written as DNA, the CDR3 is TGCGCCAGCAGCCAAGTTACACTAGCGGGTAGGGCGAACACCGGGGAGCTGTTTTTT.

In this sample, this clonotype turned up many times. The chain has TRBV12-3 or TRBV12-4 and TRBJ2-5; the match to TRBD2 covers 8 bases. This CDR3 is built from 14 residues. J was trimmed by 8 bases and V by 6 bases; bases with no gene match: 11. CDR3 bases: TGTGCCAGCAGAGAAGCGGGAGCCGGGCTAACCCAGTACTTC. This translates into CASREAGAGLTQYF.

V usage is TRBV28 and J usage is TRBJ1-5; D uncertain. From germline, CDR1 is MDHEN and CDR2 SYDVKM. V was cut by 2 bases and J by 9 bases, with 5 bases left in between. The CDR3 loop spans 11 amino acids. The CDR3 protein is CASSLNGPQHF. CDR3 sequence (DNA): TGTGCCAGCAGTTTAAACGGGCCCCAGCATTTT.